This T cell receptor beta chain came from a study of blood T cell repertoires in COVID-19. Germline-derived CDR1 and CDR2 are MDHEN and SYDVKM. The ends were cut back, 1 base at V and 5 bases at J, with 15 bases in the middle. There are 16 residues in the CDR3. Using immunoSEQ multiplex PCR, the repertoire was profiled, and TCRdb retains in-frame clones only, with some absent. Of roughly 260,000 clones in the sample, under 85% were seen once. Material for sequencing was peripheral blood. The TCR comes from a woman aged 40 to 50 with active or convalescent COVID-19. The genes are TRBV28 and TRBJ1-5; a weak D match, TRBD1 (5 bases). CDR3 protein: CASSLSPDIAYQPQHF. Here the CDR3 DNA reads TGTGCCAGCAGTTTATCCCCGGACATAGCATATCAGCCCCAGCATTTT.